The source of this TCR beta chain is a study of CD8+ T cells in alopecia areata. The germline V gene has CDR1 SGHDN and CDR2 FVKESK. Between the trimmed V and J ends, which lost 4 bases and 3 bases, there was a span of 12 bases. The CDR3 length is 15 residues. The treatment is: oral pan-JAK inhibitor, 5-10 mg twice daily. Whole-study results and caveats: Elevated clonality characterized lesional scalp relative to normal scalp, particularly in alopecia totalis/universalis.

Worth noting for this clone: Its antigen is currently unknown.

cDNA serving as the sequencing template came from extracted, reverse transcribed RNA. Profiled with immunoSEQ multiplex PCR; TCRdb holds only in-frame clones, not every one. Among about 180,000 clones listed, approximately 59% were seen once. This clonotype was obtained from a human donor with alopecia areata. This sequence joins TRBV14 and TRBJ1-4, with D possibly TRBD1 on 6 matching bases. This specimen was CD4+ T cells sorted from blood, taken at roughly week 55, from a patient treated with tofacitinib. CDR3 loop: CASSLLGAANEKLFF. CDR3 nucleotides: TGTGCCAGCAGCCTGCTGGGGGCGGCTAATGAAAAACTGTTTTTT.